Below, 16 T cell receptor beta chains from the same sample are listed, as sequenced in a study of early stage breast cancer tumors. Clones were read by immunoSEQ multiplex PCR, and TCRdb kept only the in-frame ones, dropping some. The sample has 8,500 to 10,000 clones, over 70% seen once. Sample: normal breast tissue next to the tumor. All receptors come from a middle-aged person with breast cancer.

The table lists this clone with a count of one. The rearrangement uses TRBV7-2 and TRBJ2-7, with D perhaps matching TRBD1 (5 bases). The CDR3 covers 15 residues. Germline CDR1 reads SGHTA; CDR2 reads FQGNSA. V dropped 3 bases and J dropped 0 bases, with 12 bases sitting between them. This CDR3 is CASSFQQGYSYEQYF. As DNA, the CDR3 is TGTGCCAGCAGCTTCCAGCAGGGCTACTCCTACGAGCAGTACTTC. Combining the CDR3 with reference TRBV7-2 and TRBJ2-7 gives the whole variable domain GAGVSQSPSNKVTEKGKDVELRCDPISGHTALYWYRQSLGQGLEFLIYFQGNSAPDKSGLPSDRFSAERTGGSVSTLTIQRTQQEDSAVYLCASSFQQGYSYEQYFGPGTRLTVT.

This CDR3 is CAWSVRNEQFF. Written as DNA, the CDR3 is TGTGCCTGGAGTGTCCGCAATGAGCAGTTCTTC. The rearrangement uses TRBV30 and TRBJ2-1; no definite D call. Looked up from germline, CDR1 is GTSNPN and CDR2 is SVGIG (reference sequence). The CDR3 contains 11 residues. The V and J ends lost 0 bases and 6 bases respectively, with 3 bases between them.

V and J are TRBV7-2 and TRBJ2-1; no clear D. The CDR3 contains 14 residues. The V end was cut by 0 bases, the J end by 2 bases, with 5 bases between. Germline CDR1 is SGHTA and CDR2 is FQGNSA. CDR3 coding DNA: TGTGCCAGCAGCTTAGCGGGTGCCTACAATGAGCAGTTCTTC. This translates into CASSLAGAYNEQFF. The whole variable domain, filled in from reference TRBV7-2 and TRBJ2-1, reads GAGVSQSPSNKVTEKGKDVELRCDPISGHTALYWYRQSLGQGLEFLIYFQGNSAPDKSGLPSDRFSAERTGGSVSTLTIQRTQQEDSAVYLCASSLAGAYNEQFFGPGTRLTVL.

The chain couples TRBV11-2 to TRBJ1-2; D not resolved. CDR3 length: 12 amino acids. Deletions cut 1 base from V and 8 bases from J, with 8 bases between. CDR1 SGHAT and CDR2 FQNNGV come from the germline V gene. CDR3 nucleotides: TGTGCCAGCAGCTTAGGTCTTTGGGGCTACACCTTC. Protein: CASSLGLWGYTF.

The chain carries TRBV28 and TRBJ2-2; 8 nucleotides match TRBD2. Losses at the gene ends were 6 bases for V and 4 bases for J; bases not matched to a gene: 7. The CDR3 is 15 residues long. Germline V gene lookup returns CDR1 MDHEN and CDR2 SYDVKM. CDR3 nucleotides: TGTGCCAGCAGGTCGACTAGCGCGAGCACCGGGGAGCTGTTTTTT. Translating gives CASRSTSASTGELFF.

This chain connects TRBV6-1 to TRBJ1-2; D is ambiguous. Germline V gene sequence: CDR1 MNHNS, CDR2 SASEGT. V lost 5 bases and J 0 bases, leaving 10 bases between the germline ends. The CDR3 contains 14 residues. This CDR3 is CASSLDGANYGYTF. The DNA of the CDR3 is TGTGCCAGCAGTCTTGACGGAGCTAACTATGGCTACACCTTC.

The chain uses TRBV6-5 and TRBJ1-1; D may be TRBD1 (6 bases). Per germline, CDR1 MNHEY and CDR2 SVGAGI. V was pared by 4 bases and J by 0 bases, with 12 bases between. The CDR3 extends over 15 amino acids. CDR3 DNA: TGTGCCAGCAGTTTTCGACAGGAGGTGAACACTGAAGCTTTCTTT. This encodes CASSFRQEVNTEAFF.

V and J are TRBV19 and TRBJ2-6; D gene unclear. CDR1 and CDR2 (germline): LNHDA, SQIVND (reference sequence). This CDR3 has 14 residues. The ends were cut back, 3 bases at V and 1 base at J, with 4 bases in the middle. The CDR3 DNA is TGTGCCAGTAGTATGGGGTCTGGGGCCAACGTCCTGACTTTC. Amino acids: CASSMGSGANVLTF.

This clone has just one count. The chain has TRBV4-1 and TRBJ1-5, with 8 bases that match TRBD1. The germline gives CDR1 MGHRA, CDR2 YSYEKL. The CDR3 covers 17 residues. J lost 2 bases, V lost 2 bases, and 8 bases had no gene match. In nucleotides, the CDR3 is TGCGCCAGCAGCCAACGCGACAGGGGTCGAGGCAATCAGCCCCAGCATTTT. Translating gives CASSQRDRGRGNQPQHF.

This sequence joins TRBV30 and TRBJ2-7, with TRBD1 as a possible D gene (6 bases). Trimming cost V 0 bases and J 2 bases, with 11 bases left between them. This CDR3 contains 14 residues. Germline V gene lookup returns CDR1 GTSNPN and CDR2 SVGIG (reference sequence). CDR3 nucleotides: TGTGCCTGGAGTGTTGGGACAATGGCCTACGAGCAGTACTTC. This codes for CAWSVGTMAYEQYF.

This clone has only a few counts. This sequence joins TRBV7-8 and TRBJ2-1; a weak D match, TRBD2 (6 bases). Between the trimmed V and J ends, which lost 3 bases and 0 bases, there was a span of 15 bases. The CDR3 has 17 amino acids. Germline CDR1 SGHVS, CDR2 FQNEAQ. CDR3 protein: CASSLSSDPSSYNEQFF. The CDR3 DNA sequence: TGTGCCAGCAGCTTGTCTAGCGACCCGAGCTCCTACAATGAGCAGTTCTTC. Together with reference TRBV7-8 and TRBJ2-1, the CDR3 gives the full variable domain: GAGVSQSPRYKVAKRGQDVALRCDPISGHVSLFWYQQALGQGPEFLTYFQNEAQLDKSGLPSDRFFAERPEGSVSTLKIQRTQQEDSAVYLCASSLSSDPSSYNEQFFGPGTRLTVL.

J is TRBJ2-7 and V is TRBV5-1; the D gene is possibly TRBD1 (6 bases). Germline CDR1 is SGHRS and CDR2 is YFSETQ. This CDR3 has 15 amino acids. Trimming removed 0 bases from V and 5 bases from J, with 15 bases in between. CDR3 sequence: CASSLEAGQWNEQYF. In DNA, the CDR3 is TGCGCCAGCAGCTTGGAGGCAGGACAGTGGAACGAGCAGTACTTC.

The J gene is TRBJ2-3, the V gene TRBV5-1; 8 positions agree with TRBD2. The length of the CDR3 is 15 residues. Germline assignment: CDR1 SGHRS and CDR2 YFSETQ. The V and J ends lost 4 bases and 5 bases, in that order; junction bases with no gene match: 9. The CDR3 is CASSQQASGRDTQYF. CDR3 bases: TGCGCCAGCAGCCAACAAGCTAGCGGGCGAGATACGCAGTATTTT. The variable domain in full, completed from reference TRBV5-1 and TRBJ2-3, reads KAGVTQTPRYLIKTRGQQVTLSCSPISGHRSVSWYQQTPGQGLQFLFEYFSETQRNKGNFPGRFSGRQFSNSRSEMNVSTLELGDSALYLCASSQQASGRDTQYFGPGTRLTVL.

The chain joins TRBV11-2 to TRBJ2-5; D perhaps matches TRBD2 (6 bases). Germline V gives CDR1 SGHAT, CDR2 FQNNGV. This CDR3 comprises 14 residues. Trimming shortened V by 6 bases and J by 3 bases, and 14 bases separated the two germline ends. The DNA for the CDR3 is TGTGCCAGCAGTCGAGCGGGTAGGGAAGAGACCCAGTACTTC. Its protein product is CASSRAGREETQYF.

The genes are TRBV5-8 and TRBJ1-5, with 9 bases fitting TRBD1. In germline, CDR1 is SGHTS, CDR2 YDEGEE. V gave up 2 bases and J gave up 2 bases; unmatched junction bases: 11. The CDR3 sequence is 18 residues long. The CDR3 DNA reads as TGTGCCAGCAGCTTTCTAATGGGACAGGGACGCGGCAATCAGCCCCAGCATTTT. Translating it yields CASSFLMGQGRGNQPQHF. Looking up the rest from reference TRBV5-8 and TRBJ1-5 gives the full variable domain: EAGVTQSPTHLIKTRGQQATLRCSPISGHTSVYWYQQALGLGLQFLLWYDEGEERNRGNFPPRFSGRQFPNYSSELNVNALELEDSALYLCASSFLMGQGRGNQPQHFGDGTRLSIL.

The chain recombines TRBV4-1 with TRBJ2-7; 8 bases are a match to TRBD1. With V trimmed by 3 bases and J by 0 bases, 7 bases remained unmatched. CDR1 and CDR2 from the germline V gene are MGHRA and YSYEKL. The CDR3 loop spans 16 amino acids. The CDR3 region has the DNA TGCGCCAGCAGCCACCCCCGGGACAGGAGCTCCTACGAGCAGTACTTC. Translation gives CASSHPRDRSSYEQYF.